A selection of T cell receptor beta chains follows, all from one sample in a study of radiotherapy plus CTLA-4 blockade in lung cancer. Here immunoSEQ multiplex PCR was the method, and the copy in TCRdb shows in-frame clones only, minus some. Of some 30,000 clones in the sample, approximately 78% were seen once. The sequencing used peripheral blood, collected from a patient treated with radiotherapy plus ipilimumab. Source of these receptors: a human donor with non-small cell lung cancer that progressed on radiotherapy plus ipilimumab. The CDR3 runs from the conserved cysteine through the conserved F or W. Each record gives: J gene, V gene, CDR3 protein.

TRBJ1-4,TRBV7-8,CASSVGQGNEKLFF
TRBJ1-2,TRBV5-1,CASSARPRQPVYGYTF
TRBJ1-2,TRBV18,CASSQRTVSNYGYTF
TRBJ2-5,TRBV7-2,CASSATGIQETQYF
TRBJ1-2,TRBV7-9,CASSLADRGYGYTF
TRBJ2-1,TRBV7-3,CASSPFPGTSANNEQFF
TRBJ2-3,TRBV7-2,CASSFLARGDTQYF
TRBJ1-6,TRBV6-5,CASSYAGSSPLHF
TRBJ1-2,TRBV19,CASSTDRNYGYTF
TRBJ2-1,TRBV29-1,CSARKGDNEQFF
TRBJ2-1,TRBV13,CASSSGTGVDNEQFF
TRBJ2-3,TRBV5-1,CASSSTSGPTDTQYF
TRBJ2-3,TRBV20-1,CSAVTGIAQYF
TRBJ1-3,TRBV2,CASALDRGEGNTIYF
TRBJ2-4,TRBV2,CAGGGDLAKNIQYF
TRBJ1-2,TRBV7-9,CASSPDRGLNINYGYTF
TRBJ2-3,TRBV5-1,CASGTSGGGDTQYF
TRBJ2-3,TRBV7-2,CASSLDRGGADTQYF
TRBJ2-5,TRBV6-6,CASRGTFGQETQYF
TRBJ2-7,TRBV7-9,CASSLGGQGPYGQYF
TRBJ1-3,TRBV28,CASSLLGSSGNTIYF
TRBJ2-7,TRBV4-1,CASSRPTGQGTVYEQYF
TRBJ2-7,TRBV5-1,CASSRMTGTAGSYEQYF
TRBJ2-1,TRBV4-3,CASSQATSGGYNEQFF
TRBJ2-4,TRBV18,CASSPPSLAKNIQYF
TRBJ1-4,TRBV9,CASSVEGTRSGEKLFF
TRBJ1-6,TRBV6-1,CASSYRLAVNSPLHF
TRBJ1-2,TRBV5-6,CASSLLDRSNYGYTF
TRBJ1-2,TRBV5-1,CASSLASGGQAGYTF
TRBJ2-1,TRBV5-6,CASSSSSYNEQFF
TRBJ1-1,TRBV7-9,CASRGGQVNTEAFF
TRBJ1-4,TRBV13,CASQRTGNEKLFF
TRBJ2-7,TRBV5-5,CASSPTSGGASEQYF
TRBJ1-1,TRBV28,CASSRSSGQGLTEAFF
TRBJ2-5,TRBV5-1,CASSSEAGGGPQETQYF
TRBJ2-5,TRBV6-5,CASSYSIGVQETQYF